The subject of this entry is one TCR beta chain. Its antigen is unknown. A read error is possible here, since a much larger clone lies one base away. This sample is part of a study of Graves' ophthalmopathy and Graves' hyperthyroidism. Study conclusions and caveats: Discriminating ophthalmopathy from stable hyperthyroidism, a 13-signature model attained a sensitivity of about 89% and a specificity of about 81%.

CDR3 regions of TCR beta were amplified from RNA transcripts. Scientists carried out first-round RT-PCR using HTBI primers and then a second-round multiplex PCR. MiXCR, applied by TCRdb to the multiplex PCR reads, yields one record per CDR3 protein. The profile shows some 1.1 million distinct CDR3 sequences, less than 45% of them singletons. Germline V gene lookup returns CDR1 LNHDA and CDR2 SQIVND (reference sequence). The CDR3 consists of 13 residues. Enrollment excluded any patients with other autoimmune diseases, uncontrolled infections, pregnancy or lactation. Each diagnosis was determined on the basis of clinical symptoms, serum thyroxine, TRAb, thyroid ultrasound and orbital computed tomography.

The chain joins TRBV19 to TRBJ1-1; no reliable D call. The TCR originated in an adult man with Graves' hyperthyroidism. Sequences were obtained from peripheral blood or thyroid tissue (not recorded which). DNA for the CDR3: TGTGGCAGTAGTAACGGACTGAACACTGAAGCTTTCTTT. Amino acid sequence: CGSSNGLNTEAFF.